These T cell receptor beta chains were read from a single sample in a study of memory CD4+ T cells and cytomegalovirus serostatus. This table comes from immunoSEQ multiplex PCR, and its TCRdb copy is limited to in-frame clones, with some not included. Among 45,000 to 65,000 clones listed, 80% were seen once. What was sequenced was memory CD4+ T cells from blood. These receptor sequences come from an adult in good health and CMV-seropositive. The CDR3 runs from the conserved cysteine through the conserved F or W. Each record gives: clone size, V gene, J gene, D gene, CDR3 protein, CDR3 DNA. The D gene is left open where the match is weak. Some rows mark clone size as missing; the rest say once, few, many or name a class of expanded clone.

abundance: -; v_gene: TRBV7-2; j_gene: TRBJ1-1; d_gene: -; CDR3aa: CASSFGQSNTEAFF; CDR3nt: TGTGCCAGCAGCTTCGGACAGTCGAACACTGAAGCTTTCTTT
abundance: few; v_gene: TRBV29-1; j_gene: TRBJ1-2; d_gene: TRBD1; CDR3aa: CSVDRDANYGYTF; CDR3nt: TGCAGCGTGGACAGGGACGCTAACTATGGCTACACCTTC
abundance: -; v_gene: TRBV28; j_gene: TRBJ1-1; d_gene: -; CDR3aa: CASASRYEGTEAFF; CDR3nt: TGTGCCAGCGCCAGCCGGTATGAAGGCACTGAAGCTTTCTTT
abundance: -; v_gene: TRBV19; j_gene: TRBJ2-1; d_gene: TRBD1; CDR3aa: CASSNWDSSYNEQFF; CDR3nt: TGTGCCAGTAGTAACTGGGACAGTTCCTACAATGAGCAGTTCTTC
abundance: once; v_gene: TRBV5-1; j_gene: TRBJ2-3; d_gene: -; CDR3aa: CASREGALGTDTQYF; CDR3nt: TGCGCCAGCAGGGAGGGGGCCCTCGGAACAGATACGCAGTATTTT
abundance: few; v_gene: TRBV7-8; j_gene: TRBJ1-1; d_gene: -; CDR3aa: CASSLRLASNTEAFF; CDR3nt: TGTGCCAGCAGCTTACGGCTTGCCAGTAACACTGAAGCTTTCTTT
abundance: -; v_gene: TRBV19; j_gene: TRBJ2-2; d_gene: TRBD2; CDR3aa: CASRGLAGTGELFF; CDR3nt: TGTGCCAGTAGGGGACTAGCGGGTACCGGGGAGCTGTTTTTT
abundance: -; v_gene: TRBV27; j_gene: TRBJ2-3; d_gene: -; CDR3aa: CASSEQRLSTDTQYF; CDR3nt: TGTGCCAGCTCTGAACAGCGCCTTTCCACAGATACGCAGTATTTT
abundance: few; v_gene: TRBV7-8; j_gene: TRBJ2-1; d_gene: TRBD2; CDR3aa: CATSGGIYNEQFF; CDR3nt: TGTGCCACCTCCGGGGGGATCTACAATGAGCAGTTCTTC
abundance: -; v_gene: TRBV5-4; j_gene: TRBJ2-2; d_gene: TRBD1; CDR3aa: CASSLDPTGGTGELFF; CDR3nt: TGTGCCAGCAGCTTGGACCCTACAGGGGGCACCGGGGAGCTGTTTTTT
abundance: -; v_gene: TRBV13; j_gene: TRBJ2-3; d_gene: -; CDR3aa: CASSLFRGPATDTQYF; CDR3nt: TGTGCCAGCAGCTTATTTCGGGGCCCCGCCACAGATACGCAGTATTTT
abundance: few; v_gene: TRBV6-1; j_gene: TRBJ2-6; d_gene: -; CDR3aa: CASNPTKSGANVLTF; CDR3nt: TGTGCCAGCAATCCTACAAAATCGGGGGCCAACGTCCTGACTTTC
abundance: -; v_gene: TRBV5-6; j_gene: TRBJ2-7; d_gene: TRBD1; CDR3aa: CASSLVDRVYEQYF; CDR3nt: TGTGCCAGCAGCTTGGTTGACAGGGTCTACGAGCAGTACTTC
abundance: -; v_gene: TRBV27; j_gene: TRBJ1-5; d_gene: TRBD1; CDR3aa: CASSSLQGARNQPQHF; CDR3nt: TGTGCCAGCAGTTCCCTACAGGGGGCCCGCAATCAGCCCCAGCATTTT
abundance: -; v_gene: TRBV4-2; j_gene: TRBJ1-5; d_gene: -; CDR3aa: CASSPRGLGQPQHF; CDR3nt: TGTGCCAGCAGCCCAAGAGGCTTGGGGCAGCCCCAGCATTTT
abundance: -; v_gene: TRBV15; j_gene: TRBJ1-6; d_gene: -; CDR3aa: CATSRDKQTANSPLHF; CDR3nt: TGTGCCACCAGCAGAGATAAACAGACAGCTAATTCACCCCTCCACTTT
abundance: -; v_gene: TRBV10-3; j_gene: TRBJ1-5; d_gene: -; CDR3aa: CAISAGQDGNQPQHF; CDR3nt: TGTGCCATCAGTGCAGGTCAGGATGGCAATCAGCCCCAGCATTTT
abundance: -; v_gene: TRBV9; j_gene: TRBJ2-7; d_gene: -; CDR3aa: CASSVDVGGSYEQYF; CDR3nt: TGTGCCAGCAGCGTAGATGTGGGAGGATCCTACGAGCAGTACTTC
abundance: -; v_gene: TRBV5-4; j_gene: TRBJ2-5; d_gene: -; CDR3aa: CASSLSGSGETQYF; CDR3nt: TGTGCCAGCAGCTTGAGTGGAAGCGGAGAGACCCAGTACTTC
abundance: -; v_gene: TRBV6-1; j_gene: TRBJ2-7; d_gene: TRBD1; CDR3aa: CASARDSSYEQYF; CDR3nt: TGTGCCAGCGCCCGGGACAGCTCCTACGAGCAGTACTTC
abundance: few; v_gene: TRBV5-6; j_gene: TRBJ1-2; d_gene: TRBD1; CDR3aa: CASSSSDRNYGYTF; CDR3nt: TGTGCCAGCAGTTCCTCGGACAGGAACTATGGCTACACCTTC
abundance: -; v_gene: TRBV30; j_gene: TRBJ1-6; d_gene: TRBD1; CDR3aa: CAWSVRPGDRGEGSPLHF; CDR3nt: TGTGCCTGGAGTGTACGGCCCGGGGACAGGGGGGAGGGTTCACCCCTCCACTTT
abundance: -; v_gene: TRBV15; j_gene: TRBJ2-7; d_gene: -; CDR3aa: CATGRNSYEQYF; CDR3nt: TGTGCCACCGGACGGAACTCCTACGAGCAGTACTTC
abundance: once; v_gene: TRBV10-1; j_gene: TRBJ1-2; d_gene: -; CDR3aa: CASSEIYGYTF; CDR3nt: TGCGCCAGCAGTGAGATATATGGCTACACCTTC
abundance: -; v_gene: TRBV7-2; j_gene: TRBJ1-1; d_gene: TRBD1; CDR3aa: CASRDRGNKNTEAFF; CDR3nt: TGTGCCAGCCGAGACAGGGGGAATAAGAACACTGAAGCTTTCTTT
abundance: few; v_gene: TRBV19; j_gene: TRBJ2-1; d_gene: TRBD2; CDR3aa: CASSIDLSLAGGRGNEQFF; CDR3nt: TGTGCCAGTAGTATAGATCTTTCGCTAGCGGGGGGGCGTGGCAATGAGCAGTTCTTC
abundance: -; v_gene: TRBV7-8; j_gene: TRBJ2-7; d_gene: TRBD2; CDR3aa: CASSLLSRGGTYEQYF; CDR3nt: TGTGCCAGCAGCTTACTCTCCCGCGGGGGGACCTACGAGCAGTACTTC
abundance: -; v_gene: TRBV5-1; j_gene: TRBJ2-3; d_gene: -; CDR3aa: CASSLVGGRTDTQYF; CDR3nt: TGCGCCAGCAGCTTGGTAGGCGGCCGCACAGATACGCAGTATTTT
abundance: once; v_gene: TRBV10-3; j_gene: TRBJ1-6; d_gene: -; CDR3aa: CAISAGGLNSPLHF; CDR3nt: TGTGCCATCAGTGCGGGGGGATTGAATTCACCCCTCCACTTT
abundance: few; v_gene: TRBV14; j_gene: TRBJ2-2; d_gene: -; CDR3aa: CASSQAILTGELFF; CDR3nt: TGTGCCAGCAGCCAAGCGATTCTCACCGGGGAGCTGTTTTTT
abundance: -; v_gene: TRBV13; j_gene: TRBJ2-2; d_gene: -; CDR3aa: CASSLVRTRGELFF; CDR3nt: TGTGCCAGCAGCTTAGTCCGGACACGCGGGGAGCTGTTTTTT
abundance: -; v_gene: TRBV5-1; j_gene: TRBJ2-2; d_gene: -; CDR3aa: CASSLGDYTGELFF; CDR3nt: TGCGCCAGCAGCTTAGGGGACTACACCGGGGAGCTGTTTTTT
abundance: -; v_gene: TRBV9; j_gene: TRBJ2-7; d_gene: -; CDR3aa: CASSGGDTYSYEQYF; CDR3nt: TGTGCCAGCAGCGGCGGGGACACTTACTCCTACGAGCAGTACTTC
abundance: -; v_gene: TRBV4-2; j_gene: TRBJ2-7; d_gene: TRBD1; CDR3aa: CASGLTGNPYEQYF; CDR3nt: TGTGCCAGCGGACTGACAGGGAATCCCTACGAGCAGTACTTC
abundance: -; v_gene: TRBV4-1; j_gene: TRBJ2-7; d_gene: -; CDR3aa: CASSQGGESQYF; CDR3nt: TGCGCCAGCAGCCAAGGAGGAGAGAGTCAGTACTTC
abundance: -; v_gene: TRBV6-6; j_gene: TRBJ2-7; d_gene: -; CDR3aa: CASRETASSYEQYF; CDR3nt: TGTGCCAGCAGAGAGACAGCGAGCTCCTACGAGCAGTACTTC
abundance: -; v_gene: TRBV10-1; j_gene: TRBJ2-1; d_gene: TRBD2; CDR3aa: CASSDWIGGALWNEQFF; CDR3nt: TGCGCCAGCAGTGACTGGATCGGGGGGGCATTGTGGAATGAGCAGTTCTTC
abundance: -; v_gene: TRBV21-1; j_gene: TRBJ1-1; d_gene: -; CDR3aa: CASNPRNKVTEAFF; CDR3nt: TGTGCCAGCAACCCGAGGAATAAGGTCACTGAAGCTTTCTTT
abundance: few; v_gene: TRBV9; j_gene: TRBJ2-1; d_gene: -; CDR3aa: CASSVKPARSSYNEQFF; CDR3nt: TGTGCCAGCAGCGTAAAACCGGCACGGAGCTCCTACAATGAGCAGTTCTTC
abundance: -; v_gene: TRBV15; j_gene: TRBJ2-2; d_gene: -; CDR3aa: CATSRDRALSTGELFF; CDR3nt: TGTGCCACCAGCAGAGATCGGGCTTTGAGCACCGGGGAGCTGTTTTTT
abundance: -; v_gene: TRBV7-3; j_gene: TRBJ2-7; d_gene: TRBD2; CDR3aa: CASSSQRGSEQYF; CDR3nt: TGTGCCAGCAGCTCGCAGCGGGGCAGCGAGCAGTACTTC
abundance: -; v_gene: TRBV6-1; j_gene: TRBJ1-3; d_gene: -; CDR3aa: CASSEGQAFGTGNTIYF; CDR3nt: TGTGCCAGCAGTGAAGGACAGGCCTTTGGGACTGGAAACACCATATATTTT
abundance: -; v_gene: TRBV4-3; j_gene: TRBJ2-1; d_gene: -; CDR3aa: CASSQDRGHRVNNEQFF; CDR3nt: TGCGCCAGCAGCCAAGATCGGGGACATAGGGTCAACAATGAGCAGTTCTTC
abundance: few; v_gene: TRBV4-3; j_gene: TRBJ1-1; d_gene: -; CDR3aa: CASSQDSRPGRRNAFF; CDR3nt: TGCGCCAGCAGCCAAGATTCTCGTCCAGGGCGGCGGAACGCTTTCTTT
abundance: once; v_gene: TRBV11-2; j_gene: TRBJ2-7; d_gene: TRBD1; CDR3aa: CASSSRDRGYEQYF; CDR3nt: TGTGCCAGCAGCTCCCGGGACAGGGGTTACGAGCAGTACTTC
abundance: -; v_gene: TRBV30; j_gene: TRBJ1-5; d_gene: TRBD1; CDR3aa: CAWSPKTGGNQPQHF; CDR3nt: TGTGCCTGGAGTCCCAAGACAGGGGGCAATCAGCCCCAGCATTTT